This T cell receptor beta chain was identified in a study of T cell changes during pregnancy in multiple sclerosis. Data came from immunoSEQ multiplex PCR; TCRdb stores just in-frame clones and leaves some out. The sample consists of tens of thousands of clones, around 93% of them appearing once. The germline V and J ends were trimmed by 0 bases and 7 bases, with 13 bases remaining between them. The CDR3 totals 14 residues. CDR1 and CDR2 from the germline V gene are SGDLS and YYNGEE. The receptor was derived from a female donor with multiple sclerosis, enrolled in a pregnancy study. Material: CD4+ T cells from peripheral blood mononuclear cells, obtained in the third trimester of pregnancy. The chain uses TRBV9 and TRBJ1-1, with a weak D call TRBD1 (6 bases). Written as DNA, the CDR3 is TGTGCCAGCAGCGTAGCTACGTCACAGGGTGAAGCTTTCTTT. Its translation: CASSVATSQGEAFF.